The 9 T cell receptor beta chains listed next were all sequenced from one sample in a study of T-cell memory formation after mild COVID-19. TCRdb ran MiXCR on the 5' RACE reads and lists one entry per CDR3 protein. The profile shows fewer than 60,000 distinct CDR3 sequences, around a quarter of them singletons. The sample was PBMCs or a T cell subset sorted from them (not recorded which). These receptors were collected from a man younger than 35 who had mild COVID-19 (a few samples of this study predate the infection). Cell type and time point are not known.

There are a few counts of this clonotype. This chain links TRBV6-6 with TRBJ2-4; TRBD1 is a possible D gene (6 bases). Trimming took 8 bases from V and 7 from J, leaving 24 bases between them. CDR3 length equals 16 residues. In germline, CDR1 is MNHNY, CDR2 SVGAGI (reference sequence). CDR3 residues: CASSSLQGSGWNIQYF. The CDR3 nucleotides read TGTGCCAGCTCATCGTTACAGGGTTCAGGGTGGAACATTCAGTACTTC.

This clonotype was counted only a few times. V is TRBV7-2 and J is TRBJ2-3, with 10 positions matching TRBD1. Per the germline V gene, CDR1 is SGHTA and CDR2 is FQGNSA. The CDR3 is made up of 15 amino acids. V shed 1 base and J 4 bases; nucleotides not matched to a gene: 2. The CDR3 DNA reads as TGTGCCAGCAGCTTAGGACAGGGGGCGGCAGATACGCAGTATTTT. It encodes CASSLGQGAADTQYF.

This clonotype was observed a few times. V usage is TRBV27 and J usage is TRBJ2-3; D gene uncertain. Germline CDR1 and CDR2: MNHEY and SMNVEV (reference sequence). CDR3 length: 14 amino acids. Trimming stripped 3 bases from V and 1 base from J, with 8 bases between. CDR3 sequence (DNA): TGTGCCAGCAGTTTCGATGGTCGCACAGATACGCAGTATTTT. Translated: CASSFDGRTDTQYF.

This clonotype was detected a few times. The chain employs TRBV4-1 and TRBJ1-3; D might be TRBD1 (5 bases). Germline CDR1 reads MGHRA; CDR2 reads YSYEKL. V was clipped by 0 bases and J by 11 bases, with 11 bases between them. This CDR3 comprises 13 residues. CDR3 bases: TGCGCCAGCAGCCAAGATGGGGGGAGCTCCATATATTTT. This sequence encodes CASSQDGGSSIYF.

The table lists this clonotype with many counts. The chain has TRBV29-1 and TRBJ2-1; D is tentatively TRBD1 or TRBD2 (7 bases each). CDR3 length equals 13 residues. In germline, CDR1 is SQVTM, CDR2 ANQGSEA. V gave up 8 bases and J gave up 10 bases, with 21 bases separating them. The DNA of the CDR3 is TGCAGCATTCGTACAGGGAGGGGGCACGAGCAGTTCTTC. Protein product: CSIRTGRGHEQFF.

In its sample, this clonotype was seen a few times. The J gene is TRBJ2-1, the V gene TRBV3-1; D remains ambiguous. The V end lost 1 base, the J end lost 2 bases, and 9 bases lay between the germline ends. Germline V gene lookup returns CDR1 LGHDT and CDR2 YNNKEL (reference sequence). The CDR3 consists of 15 residues. CDR3 protein: CASSQGTEPYNEQFF. DNA for the CDR3: TGTGCCAGCAGCCAAGGTACCGAGCCCTACAATGAGCAGTTCTTC.

The rearrangement links TRBV19 to TRBJ2-3, with 12 bases lining up with TRBD2. The CDR3 covers 15 residues. Germline CDR1 and CDR2: LNHDA and SQIVND (reference sequence). CDR3 region: CAVYTSGGLTDTQYF. Written as DNA, the CDR3 is TGTGCTGTATATACTAGCGGGGGGTTGACAGATACGCAGTATTTT. Drawing the rest from reference TRBV19 and TRBJ2-3, the complete variable domain is DGGITQSPKYLFRKEGQNVTLSCEQNLNHDAMYWYRQDPGQGLRLIYYSQIVNDFQKGDIAEGYSVSREKKESFPLTVTSAQKNPTAFYLCAVYTSGGLTDTQYFGPGTRLTVL.

The chain joins TRBV19 to TRBJ1-5; D is unresolved. Germline values: CDR1 LNHDA, CDR2 SQIVND (reference sequence). Trimming pared 8 bases from V and 3 bases from J, leaving 17 bases between. The CDR3 consists of 15 residues. The CDR3 DNA sequence: TGTGCCAGTTCCTACAGTCGGGGTAACAATCAGCCCCAGCATTTT. This sequence encodes CASSYSRGNNQPQHF.

The genes are TRBV6-4 and TRBJ2-3; 8 nucleotides agree with TRBD1. CDR3 length equals 14 residues. CDR1 is MRHNA, CDR2 SNTAGT, per germline. V shed 6 bases, J shed 4 bases, and the junction held 6 bases outside the gene matches. The CDR3 loop reads CASSPQGGPDTQYF. CDR3 coding DNA: TGTGCCAGCAGCCCACAGGGGGGCCCAGATACGCAGTATTTT.